The count of the clone carrying this TCR beta chain is one. Germline loops: CDR1 SQVTM, CDR2 ANQGSEA. CDR3 length equals 14 residues. The V segment lost 0 bases and the J segment 5 bases; nucleotides outside the gene matches: 3. Method: immunoSEQ multiplex PCR; TCRdb's copy keeps in-frame clones and lacks some. The data hold around 450,000 clones, with around 90% observed a single time. The study drew participants aged roughly 18 to 95 years from 20 to 30 US areas. The data belong to a study of blood T cell repertoires in COVID-19. The rearrangement uses TRBV29-1 and TRBJ2-3, with TRBD2 matching over 9 bases. Sequenced: PBMCs or T cells enriched from blood (not recorded which). The sequence derives from a woman aged 18 to 35 who had recovered from COVID-19. CDR3 coding DNA: TGCAGCGTTGAAGAGCGGGGGGGCCAAGATACGCAGTATTTT. This codes for CSVEERGGQDTQYF.